This T cell receptor beta chain was profiled in a study of molecular identifiers for immune sequencing clone quantification. Looking at the study overall: Within a replicate experiment, RNA obtained from either 20,000 or 100,000 naive CD8 cells was divided into five aliquots, and four of those aliquots were then sequenced.

A single record per CDR3 protein comes from TCRdb applying MiXCR to the PCR reads. The sample carries 100,000 or so distinct CDR3 sequences, around a third recorded once. CDR1 and CDR2 (germline): SGHTA, FQGNSA. V lost 1 base and J 9 bases, leaving 13 bases between the germline ends. The CDR3 runs to 13 residues. The J gene is TRBJ2-7, the V gene TRBV7-2; no firm D call. The receptor was derived from a human donor in good health. Some libraries in this study had Jurkat cell RNA spiked in. The material sequenced was naive CD8+ T cells from blood, with Jurkat cell RNA spiked in. Subset given: FACS-sorted CD8+CD4-CCR7+CD45RA+ naive T cells. The CDR3 is CASSLELVPAQYF. The CDR3 nucleotides are TGTGCCAGCAGCTTAGAGTTGGTGCCCGCGCAGTACTTC.